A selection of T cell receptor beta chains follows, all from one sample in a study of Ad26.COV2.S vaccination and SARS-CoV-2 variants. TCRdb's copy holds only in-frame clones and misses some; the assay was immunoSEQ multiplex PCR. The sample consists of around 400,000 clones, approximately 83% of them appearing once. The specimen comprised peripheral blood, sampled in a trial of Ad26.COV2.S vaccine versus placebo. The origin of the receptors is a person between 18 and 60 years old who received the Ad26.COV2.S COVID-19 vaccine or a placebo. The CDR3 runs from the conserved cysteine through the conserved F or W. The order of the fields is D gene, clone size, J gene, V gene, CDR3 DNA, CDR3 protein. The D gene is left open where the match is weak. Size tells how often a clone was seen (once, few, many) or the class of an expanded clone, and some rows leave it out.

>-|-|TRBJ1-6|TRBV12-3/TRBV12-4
TGTGCCAGCAGTCGCATTGGGGGTTCACCCCTCCACTTT
CASSRIGGSPLHF
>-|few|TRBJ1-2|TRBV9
TGTGCCAGTCAAAGTGGGGGTTCCTATGGCTACACCTTC
CASQSGGSYGYTF
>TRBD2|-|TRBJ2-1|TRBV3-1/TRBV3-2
TGTGCCAGCAGCCCGACTCCGGGACTAGCAATTAATGAGCAGTTCTTC
CASSPTPGLAINEQFF
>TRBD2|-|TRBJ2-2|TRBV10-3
TGTGCCATCAGTGAGAAAGCGGGGGCCTACACCGGGGAGCTGTTTTTT
CAISEKAGAYTGELFF
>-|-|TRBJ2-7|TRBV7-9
TGTGCCAGCAGCTTTCCATCATCCTACGAGCAGTACTTC
CASSFPSSYEQYF
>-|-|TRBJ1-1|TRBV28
TGTGCCAGCAGTTTAACAGGGTATTTTGGGAACACTGAAGCTTTCTTT
CASSLTGYFGNTEAFF
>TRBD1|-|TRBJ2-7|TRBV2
TGTGCCAGCAGTTTTAACAGGGGCCCCGAGCAGTACTTC
CASSFNRGPEQYF
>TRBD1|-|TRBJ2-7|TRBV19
TGTGCCAGTAAGCGGGGACAGGGGTACGAGCAGTACTTC
CASKRGQGYEQYF
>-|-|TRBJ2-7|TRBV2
TGTGCCAGCAGTCCCAGACAGGTTAGCTCCTACGAGCAGTACTTC
CASSPRQVSSYEQYF
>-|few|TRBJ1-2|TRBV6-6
TGTGCCAGCAGTAGGGGGGCGATAGGCTACACCTTC
CASSRGAIGYTF